This T cell receptor (delta chain) was recovered during a study of γδ T cells in repeated Plasmodium falciparum infection. At the level of the study: Malaria-naive adults were infected with P. falciparum NF54 four times over around 600 days. Samples were taken at baseline, before some infections, and 21 days after each.

Regarding the study as a whole: Vdelta2-negative gammadelta repertoires appeared less diverse and less shared in Malian than Australian children.

After removal of 3 bases from V and 8 bases from J, the junction contained 12 bases not matched to a gene. This CDR3 has 18 amino acids. Per the germline V gene, CDR1 is GEAIGNYY and CDR2 is EKD. Bulk repertoires came from Vgamma9/Vdelta2+ or Vdelta2-negative gammadelta T cells flow-sorted from PBMC. Both TRG and TRD chains were sequenced from each sorted sample. TCRdb redid clone calling on the multiplex PCR reads using CATT. The sample consists of 75,000 to 100,000 delta-chain clones, about 1.5% of them appearing once. This clone turned up a few times. Antigen: not known. The amino acid sequence in TCRdb belongs to a much larger clone and departs from this DNA's translation at residue 5, likely a sequencing read error; the sequence shown is translated from the DNA.

The genes are TRDV2 and TRDJ3; TRDD3 agrees at 10 bases. Sequences were obtained from gamma-delta T cells from blood. The TCR comes from a pool of human donors (malaria-infected and uninfected, not separated). For the CDR3, the DNA is TGTGCCTGTGACGCCGGGGAGTTGCTGGGGGATAACACCCGACAGATGTTTTTC. Translated: CACDAGELLGDNTRQMFF.